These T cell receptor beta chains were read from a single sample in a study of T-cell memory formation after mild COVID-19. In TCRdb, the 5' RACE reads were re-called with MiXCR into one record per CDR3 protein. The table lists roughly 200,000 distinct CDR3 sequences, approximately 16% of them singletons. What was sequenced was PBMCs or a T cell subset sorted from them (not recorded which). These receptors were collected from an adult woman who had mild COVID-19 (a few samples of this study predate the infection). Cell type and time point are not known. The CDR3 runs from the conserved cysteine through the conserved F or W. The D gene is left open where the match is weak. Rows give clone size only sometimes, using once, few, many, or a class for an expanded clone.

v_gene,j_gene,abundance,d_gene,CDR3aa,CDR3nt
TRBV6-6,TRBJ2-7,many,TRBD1,CASSTRTGGREQYF,TGTGCCAGCAGTACACGGACAGGGGGCCGTGAGCAGTACTTC
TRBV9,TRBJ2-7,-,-,CASSVGGGGVYEQYF,TGTGCCAGCAGCGTAGGGGGCGGGGGCGTCTACGAGCAGTACTTC
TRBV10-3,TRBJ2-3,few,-,CAISEQGQDTQYF,TGTGCCATCAGTGAGCAGGGGCAAGATACGCAGTATTTT
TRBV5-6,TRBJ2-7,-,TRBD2,CASSPPGGGPFEQYF,TGTGCCAGCAGCCCTCCCGGGGGAGGGCCTTTCGAGCAGTACTTC
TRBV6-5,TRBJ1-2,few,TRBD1,CASRTGGLGIYGYTF,TGTGCCAGCAGGACAGGGGGCTTGGGCATCTATGGCTACACCTTC
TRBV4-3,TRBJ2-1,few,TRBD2,CASSQEGGSNEQFF,TGCGCCAGCAGCCAAGAGGGAGGGTCCAATGAGCAGTTCTTC
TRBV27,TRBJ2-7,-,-,CASRKGGLGGDEQYF,TGTGCCAGCAGGAAAGGGGGGCTCGGCGGGGACGAGCAGTACTTC
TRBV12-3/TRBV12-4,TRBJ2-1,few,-,CASSSLQSVSEQFF,TGTGCCAGCAGTTCCTTACAGTCCGTCAGTGAGCAGTTCTTC
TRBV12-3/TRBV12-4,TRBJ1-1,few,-,CASSWGWNTEAFF,TGTGCCAGCAGTTGGGGATGGAACACTGAAGCTTTCTTT
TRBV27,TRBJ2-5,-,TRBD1,CASTSLDRPETQYF,TGTGCCAGCACTTCTCTGGACAGGCCCGAGACCCAGTACTTC
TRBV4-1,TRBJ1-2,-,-,CASSQQTAYGYTF,TGCGCCAGCAGCCAACAGACAGCCTATGGCTACACCTTC
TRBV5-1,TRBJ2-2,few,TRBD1,CASSITPGTGDTGELFF,TGCGCCAGCAGCATTACTCCCGGGACAGGGGACACCGGGGAGCTGTTTTTT
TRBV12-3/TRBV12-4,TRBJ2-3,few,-,CASSFGGTPVDTQYF,TGTGCCAGCAGTTTTGGGGGGACACCCGTTGATACGCAGTATTTT
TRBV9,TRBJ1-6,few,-,CASSVADTNSPLHF,TGTGCCAGCAGCGTAGCTGACACAAATTCACCCCTCCACTTT
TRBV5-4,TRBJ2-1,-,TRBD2,CASSFWATSGVIEQFF,TGTGCCAGCAGTTTCTGGGCGACTAGCGGGGTTATTGAGCAGTTCTTC
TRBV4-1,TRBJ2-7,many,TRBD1,CASSQLGIRDRSYEQYF,TGCGCCAGCAGCCAACTCGGAATCCGGGACAGGTCCTACGAGCAGTACTTC
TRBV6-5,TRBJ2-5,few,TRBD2,CASSYSGLAASQETQYF,TGTGCCAGCAGTTACTCGGGACTAGCAGCTTCACAAGAGACCCAGTACTTC
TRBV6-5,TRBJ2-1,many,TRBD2,CASFGGGPHNEQFF,TGTGCCAGCTTCGGGGGAGGGCCCCACAATGAGCAGTTCTTC
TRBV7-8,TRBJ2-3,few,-,CASLPAGTDTQYF,TGTGCCAGCTTACCAGCGGGCACAGATACGCAGTATTTT
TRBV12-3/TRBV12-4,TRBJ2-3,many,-,CASSRPTGTDTQYF,TGTGCCAGCAGTCGCCCGACAGGTACAGATACGCAGTATTTT
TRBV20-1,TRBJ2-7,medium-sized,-,CSASLEGGTSYEQYF,TGCAGTGCTTCCCTAGAGGGCGGAACCTCCTACGAGCAGTACTTC
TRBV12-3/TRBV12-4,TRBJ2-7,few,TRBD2,CASSFSGGAREQYF,TGTGCCAGCAGTTTCAGCGGGGGGGCGCGGGAGCAGTACTTC
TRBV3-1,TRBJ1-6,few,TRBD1,CASQQGTNSPLHF,TGTGCCAGCCAACAGGGGACGAATTCACCCCTCCACTTT
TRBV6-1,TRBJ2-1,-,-,CASSSREYNEQFF,TGTGCCAGCAGTAGTAGGGAGTACAATGAGCAGTTCTTC
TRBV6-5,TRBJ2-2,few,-,CASTKATGELFF,TGTGCCAGCACCAAGGCTACCGGGGAGCTGTTTTTT
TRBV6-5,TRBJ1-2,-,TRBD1,CASSRYWTGGFLNYGYTF,TGTGCCAGCAGCCGCTACTGGACAGGGGGCTTCCTAAACTATGGCTACACCTTC
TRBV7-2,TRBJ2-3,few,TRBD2,CASSPTSAASGTQYF,TGTGCCAGCAGCCCTACTAGCGCCGCTTCGGGGACGCAGTATTTT